Following are 19 T cell receptor beta chains from one sample sequenced in a study of regulatory T cells in long-lasting Graves disease. In building TCR beta libraries, iRepertoire HTBI primers were used together with Arm-PCR of CDR3 regions. TCRdb fed the multiplex PCR reads into MiXCR, producing one record per CDR3 protein. The profile shows roughly 400,000 distinct CDR3 sequences, less than 20% of them singletons. The time point was: newly diagnosed GD, antithyroid drugs for less than 3 months. The authors made the TCR library using RNA they extracted from PBMCs. This sample also belongs to another study, concerning T cells in Graves' hyperthyroidism and ophthalmopathy.

The sample in question was peripheral blood mononuclear cells (PBMCs), obtained at new diagnosis, from a patient treated with antithyroid drugs. The receptors were gathered from a woman between 18 and 29 years old with Graves disease.

A few counts support this clonotype. This rearrangement joins TRBV20-1 to TRBJ1-5, with D hard to call. The CDR3 is 14 residues long. CDR1 is DFQATT, CDR2 SNEGSKA, per germline (reference sequence). V lost 5 bases and J 1 base, leaving 12 bases between the germline ends. The CDR3 DNA follows: TGCAGTGCTGACGACGGTCTGAGCAATCAGCCCCAGCATTTT. Its translation is CSADDGLSNQPQHF.

This clonotype was detected ten times or more. The chain carries TRBV7-9 and TRBJ1-1; D not resolved. Trimming left V 5 bases short and J 0 bases short, with 13 bases between. The CDR3 is made up of 15 amino acids. Germline CDR1 reads SEHNR; CDR2 reads FQNEAQ (reference sequence). The CDR3 sequence is CASSPGAGMNTEAFF. The DNA of the CDR3 is TGTGCCAGCAGCCCGGGCGCGGGAATGAACACTGAAGCTTTCTTT.

This chain connects TRBV19 to TRBJ2-7, with TRBD1 matching over 8 bases. In germline, CDR1 is LNHDA, CDR2 SQIVND (reference sequence). The CDR3 runs to 14 residues. V lost 4 bases and J lost 0; bases outside the gene matches: 2. Here the CDR3 reads CASSTGGASYEQYF. The CDR3 DNA reads TGTGCCAGTAGTACAGGGGGCGCCTCCTACGAGCAGTACTTC.

This sequence joins TRBV7-2 and TRBJ2-2; TRBD2 matches 7 bases. CDR3 length equals 18 residues. J was trimmed by 7 bases and V by 6 bases; bases with no gene match: 20. Germline loops: CDR1 SGHTA, CDR2 FQGNSA. As DNA, the CDR3 is TGTGCCAGCAGTCGACCGCGCCCGACGGTGGGGGGGGACGGGGAGCTGTTTTTT. Encoded protein: CASSRPRPTVGGDGELFF. The variable domain in full, with the rest retrieved from reference TRBV7-2 and TRBJ2-2, is GAGVSQSPSNKVTEKGKDVELRCDPISGHTALYWYRQSLGQGLEFLIYFQGNSAPDKSGLPSDRFSAERTGGSVSTLTIQRTQQEDSAVYLCASSRPRPTVGGDGELFFGEGSRLTVL.

This clonotype was observed a few times. CDR3 sequence: CASGAIQETQYF. In DNA, the CDR3 is TGTGCCAGCGGTGCCATCCAAGAGACCCAGTACTTC. The J gene is TRBJ2-5, the V gene TRBV6-1; D uncertain. V was pared by 8 bases and J by 1 base, with 8 bases between. Germline CDR1 and CDR2: MNHNS and SASEGT. This CDR3 spans 12 amino acids.

This rearrangement joins TRBV29-1 to TRBJ1-4, with D perhaps TRBD1 (6 bases). V dropped 4 bases and J dropped 6 bases, with 12 bases sitting between them. Germline values: CDR1 SQVTM, CDR2 ANQGSEA. The CDR3 is 13 residues long. The chain's CDR3 is CSVAGRGDEKLFF. The DNA of the CDR3 is TGCAGCGTTGCTGGCAGGGGAGATGAAAAACTGTTTTTT.

This clonotype came up a few times. The chain employs TRBV7-2 and TRBJ2-6; D not resolved. V was shortened by 5 bases and J by 0 bases, with 8 bases between the two germline ends. The germline CDR1 and CDR2 sequences are SGHTA and FQGNSA. The CDR3 is 15 amino acids. CDR3 amino acids: CASSQYHSGANVLTF. The CDR3 region has the DNA TGTGCCAGCAGCCAATACCACTCTGGGGCCAACGTCCTGACTTTC.

This clonotype was recorded at least ten times. The rearrangement links TRBV15 to TRBJ2-5; D is perhaps TRBD2 (5 bases). Per germline, CDR1 LNHNV and CDR2 YYDKDF (reference sequence). The V end lost 0 bases, the J end lost 7 bases, and 18 bases lay between the germline ends. The CDR3 has 16 residues. In DNA, the CDR3 is TGTGCCACCAGCAGAGATGAGGGAAGGGCTGAGGGGACCCAGTACTTC. Its translation is CATSRDEGRAEGTQYF.

V gene TRBV2 combines with J gene TRBJ1-3; D is possibly TRBD1 (5 bases). This CDR3 contains 18 residues. CDR1 and CDR2 (germline): SNHLY, FYNNEI. Trimming shortened V by 2 bases and J by 3 bases, and 20 bases separated the two germline ends. The CDR3 protein is CASSERGEGRVYGNTIYF. For the CDR3, the DNA is TGTGCCAGCAGTGAAAGGGGCGAAGGCAGGGTGTATGGAAACACCATATATTTT. The complete variable domain, with remaining parts taken from reference TRBV2 and TRBJ1-3, reads EPEVTQTPSHQVTQMGQEVILRCVPISNHLYFYWYRQILGQKVEFLVSFYNNEISEKSEIFDDQFSVERPDGSNFTLKIRSTKLEDSAMYFCASSERGEGRVYGNTIYFGEGSWLTVV.

About this clonotype: With a much larger clone just one base away, this may be a read error. This chain joins TRBV6-4 and TRBJ1-1, with D possibly being TRBD1 (5 bases). The CDR3 consists of 13 residues. Germline V lookup: CDR1 MRHNA, CDR2 SNTAGT. The CDR3 sequence: CASSGGGVTKAFF. The CDR3 DNA sequence: TGTGCCAGCAGCGGGGGAGGAGTCACTAAAGCTTTCTTT.

This chain links TRBV19 with TRBJ1-2; 12 bases map to TRBD1. Germline V gives CDR1 LNHDA, CDR2 SQIVND (reference sequence). This CDR3 spans 15 amino acids. V trimming: 5 bases; J trimming: 8 bases; junction bases outside the gene matches: 9. Written as DNA, the CDR3 is TGTGCCAGTAGTCCCCGGGACAGGGGGCGCTGGGGCTACACCTTC. It encodes CASSPRDRGRWGYTF.

The table lists this clonotype with many counts. This chain connects TRBV3-1 to TRBJ1-1, with 7 bases aligning to TRBD1. V was pared by 1 base and J by 5 bases, with 4 bases of the junction left unmatched. Germline CDR1 reads LGHDT; CDR2 reads YNNKEL (reference sequence). This CDR3 spans 14 amino acids. The CDR3 coding sequence is TGTGCCAGCAGCCAAGCGGTACAGGGGACTGAAGCTTTCTTT. Protein sequence: CASSQAVQGTEAFF.

The chain recombines TRBV9 with TRBJ2-1, with 10 positions matching TRBD2. The V gene's germline CDR1 is SGDLS and CDR2 YYNGEE. Germline trimming cut 4 bases from V and 4 bases from J; bases unmatched to any gene: 5. This CDR3 spans 15 amino acids. Here the CDR3 reads CASSPPSGSYNEQFF. CDR3 nucleotides: TGTGCCAGCAGCCCTCCTAGCGGGAGTTACAATGAGCAGTTCTTC. The whole variable domain, filled in from reference TRBV9 and TRBJ2-1, reads DSGVTQTPKHLITATGQRVTLRCSPRSGDLSVYWYQQSLDQGLQFLIQYYNGEERAKGNILERFSAQQFPDLHSELNLSSLELGDSALYFCASSPPSGSYNEQFFGPGTRLTVL.

The table lists this clonotype with many counts. J is TRBJ2-3 and V is TRBV7-9; D is uncertain. The CDR3 contains 14 residues. V was clipped by 7 bases and J by 4 bases, with 15 bases between them. From germline, CDR1 is SEHNR and CDR2 FQNEAQ (reference sequence). CDR3 sequence: CASTSNSLPDTQYF. The DNA of the CDR3 is TGTGCCAGCACCTCTAATAGCTTGCCAGATACGCAGTATTTT.

This clonotype occurred many times. The genes are TRBV12-3 or TRBV12-4 and TRBJ2-1; TRBD2 matches 8 bases. The CDR3 length is 19 residues. Trimming took 1 base from V and 1 from J; bases not matched to a gene: 12. The CDR3 nucleotides are TGTGCCAGCAGTTTAGTAGCGCCTGGGACTAGGGGGTCCTACAATGAGCAGTTCTTC. It is translated as CASSLVAPGTRGSYNEQFF.

This clonotype occurred many times. The chain combines TRBV28 with TRBJ1-1; 10 bases map to TRBD1. The CDR3 has 17 residues. J was trimmed by 6 bases and V by 1 base; bases with no gene match: 11. CDR1 is MDHEN, CDR2 SYDVKM, per germline. The CDR3 DNA reads TGTGCCAGCAGTTTATTGTTTTCGGGGACAGGGGCCGCTGAAGCTTTCTTT. Protein sequence: CASSLLFSGTGAAEAFF.

This clonotype was observed a few times. V is TRBV18 and J is TRBJ1-6; TRBD1 might be the D (6 bases). Germline V gene data show CDR1 as KGHSH and CDR2 as LQKENI. The CDR3 runs 14 residues. Trimming stripped 3 bases from V and 11 bases from J, with 14 bases between. In nucleotides, the CDR3 is TGTGCCAGCTCACCCGGGACACCGGAGACACCCCTCCACTTT. It codes for CASSPGTPETPLHF.

V and J are TRBV5-1 and TRBJ2-5; no definite D call. Trimming took off 2 bases at V and 3 bases at J, with 8 bases between the two ends. This CDR3 is built from 13 residues. Germline V gives CDR1 SGHRS, CDR2 YFSETQ. CDR3: CASSFGTEETQYF. Written as DNA, the CDR3 is TGCGCCAGCAGCTTTGGTACAGAAGAGACCCAGTACTTC. Full variable domain (remainder filled in from reference TRBV5-1 and TRBJ2-5): KAGVTQTPRYLIKTRGQQVTLSCSPISGHRSVSWYQQTPGQGLQFLFEYFSETQRNKGNFPGRFSGRQFSNSRSEMNVSTLELGDSALYLCASSFGTEETQYFGPGTRLLVL.

This clonotype was seen only a few times. The chain couples TRBV11-2 to TRBJ1-3, with D maybe TRBD1 (6 bases). Germline CDR1 reads SGHAT; CDR2 reads FQNNGV. The CDR3 runs 15 residues. V was shortened by 3 bases and J by 2 bases, with 11 bases between the two germline ends. In DNA form, the CDR3 reads TGTGCCAGCAGCTTTCACAGGGAGCCTGGAAACACCATATATTTT. The encoded protein is CASSFHREPGNTIYF.